The next 15 T cell receptor beta chains were all read from a single sample in a study of vaccination and CD4 T cells after COVID-19. Their antigens are not known. Treatment: roughly 10-day PBMC culture with coronavirus spike peptide pools or control peptides (ViraFEST assay). CD4+ T cells that came from the unexposed donor were collected before the COVID-19 pandemic (2011-2018). The Oncomine TCR Beta short-read assay was what sequenced the DNA obtained from cultured CD4+ T cells. One entry per CDR3 protein, called by TCRdb with MiXCR from the PCR reads. The sample lists about 10,000 distinct CDR3 sequences; more than 25% were seen once. Sequencing was done on a sample of CD4+ T cells from blood, cultured in vitro. These receptor sequences come from a human donor in good health.

The V and J genes are TRBV6-1 and TRBJ2-5; 7 bases are shared with TRBD2. The V and J ends lost 2 bases and 1 base, in that order; junction bases with no gene match: 1. The germline V gene has CDR1 MNHNS and CDR2 SASEGT. The CDR3 is 14 residues long. CDR3 amino acids: CASSESGAQETQYF. In DNA, the CDR3 is TGTGCCAGCAGTGAAAGCGGGGCCCAAGAGACCCAGTACTTC.

In this sample, this clonotype is medium-sized (0.01 to 0.1%). V gene TRBV20-1 combines with J gene TRBJ1-5, with 7 bases that match TRBD1. The CDR3 consists of 13 residues. The J segment lost 4 bases and the V segment lost 1 base, leaving 1 base of the junction unmatched. Germline V gives CDR1 DFQATT, CDR2 SNEGSKA (reference sequence). The CDR3 DNA follows: TGCAGTGCTAGAGGGGACAGAAATCAGCCCCAGCATTTT. This encodes CSARGDRNQPQHF.

On this clonotype itself: At one of its ends the junction is not consistent with the germline gene, which may arise from a read error. The V gene is TRBV7-9, the J gene TRBJ1-1; weak D call: TRBD1 (6 bases). The CDR3 is made up of 19 amino acids. Germline V gene sequence: CDR1 SEHNR, CDR2 FQNEAQ (reference sequence). The CDR3 loop is CASSLTYPDPGGSNNEAFF. The CDR3 DNA sequence: TGTGCCAGCAGCTTAACCTACCCTGATCCGGGGGGCTCAAACAATGAAGCTTTCTTT.

This chain joins TRBV19 and TRBJ2-5; either TRBD1 or TRBD2 may supply D (6 bases each). Germline loops: CDR1 LNHDA, CDR2 SQIVND (reference sequence). The length of the CDR3 is 14 residues. Trimming removed 5 bases at V and 5 bases at J, with 15 bases between. CDR3 coding DNA: TGTGCCAGTAGTTTGAGGGGGGCCGGCGAGACCCAGTACTTC. This encodes CASSLRGAGETQYF. Complete variable domain (other parts from reference TRBV19 and TRBJ2-5): DGGITQSPKYLFRKEGQNVTLSCEQNLNHDAMYWYRQDPGQGLRLIYYSQIVNDFQKGDIAEGYSVSREKKESFPLTVTSAQKNPTAFYLCASSLRGAGETQYFGPGTRLLVL.

This clonotype showed up just a few times. The chain joins TRBV5-1 to TRBJ1-6; D call uncertain. The CDR3 extends over 15 amino acids. CDR1 and CDR2 (germline): SGHRS, YFSETQ. Trimming left V 0 bases short and J 9 bases short, with 13 bases between. DNA for the CDR3: TGCGCCAGCAGCTTGGGGGCTGCAGAAACTTCACCCCTCCACTTT. Translation: CASSLGAAETSPLHF.

CDR3 nucleotide sequence: TGTGCCAGCAGTTTTGGGCCTGGACAGGGGGGCACTGAAGCTTTCTTT. Residues: CASSFGPGQGGTEAFF. This chain uses TRBV6-5 with TRBJ1-1, with 10 bases lining up with TRBD1. The ends lost 4 bases at V and 4 bases at J; junction bases unmatched: 9. This CDR3 region has 16 residues. Germline V gene data show CDR1 as MNHEY and CDR2 as SVGAGI.

This chain uses TRBV19 with TRBJ2-7; the D is unclear. Germline V CDR1 and CDR2: LNHDA, SQIVND (reference sequence). The CDR3 is made up of 14 amino acids. The ends were cut back, 6 bases at V and 2 bases at J, with 14 bases in the middle. The CDR3 DNA reads as TGTGCCAGTAGCCGGCTCGAAACGGCCTACGAGCAGTACTTC. Translating it yields CASSRLETAYEQYF.

Within the sample, this clonotype is medium-sized. V is TRBV6-5 and J is TRBJ1-2; D may be TRBD1 (5 bases). The CDR3 consists of 14 residues. V shed 3 bases and J shed 4 bases, with 12 bases lying between them. From germline, CDR1 is MNHEY and CDR2 SVGAGI. CDR3 sequence reads: CASSYWGSGYGYTF. The CDR3, as DNA: TGTGCCAGCAGTTATTGGGGGAGCGGCTATGGCTACACCTTC.

The V gene is TRBV18, the J gene TRBJ1-1; D call uncertain. V lost 3 bases and J 11 bases, leaving 10 bases between the germline ends. The CDR3 has 11 amino acids. The germline V gene has CDR1 KGHSH and CDR2 LQKENI. CDR3 DNA: TGTGCCAGCTCACCTGGAGAGTTGGCTTTCTTT. Translated: CASSPGELAFF.

This clonotype occurred a few times. The genes are TRBV20-1 and TRBJ1-1; a possible D gene is TRBD1 (5 bases). From germline, CDR1 is DFQATT and CDR2 SNEGSKA (reference sequence). The CDR3 runs 13 residues. Between the trimmed V and J ends, which lost 3 bases and 1 base, there was a span of 9 bases. The CDR3 reads CSASRGPNTEAFF. Written as DNA, the CDR3 is TGCAGTGCTAGTCGGGGCCCGAACACTGAAGCTTTCTTT.

This clonotype came up a few times. V is TRBV6-5 and J is TRBJ1-6, with unresolved D. CDR1 MNHEY and CDR2 SVGAGI come from the germline V gene. V lost 4 bases and J 7 bases, leaving 14 bases between the germline ends. There are 15 residues in the CDR3. The CDR3 sequence: CASSSDGRINSPLHF. The CDR3 nucleotides are TGTGCCAGCAGTTCCGACGGACGGATAAATTCACCCCTCCACTTT.

This chain connects TRBV6-1 to TRBJ1-1; TRBD1 aligns across 12 bases. Germline-derived CDR1 and CDR2 are MNHNS and SASEGT. Unmatched junction bases numbered 23, after V lost 8 bases and J lost 1 base. This CDR3 is built from 21 residues. CDR3 sequence: CASSYPTGQGASDTRNTEAFF. In nucleotides, the CDR3 is TGTGCCAGCTCCTATCCTACGGGACAGGGGGCTTCGGATACTAGGAACACTGAAGCTTTCTTT.

In the case of this clonotype: Germline is not matched at one junction end, which may reflect a read error. The V call is TRBV5-3, the J call TRBJ2-7, with D unresolved. TRBV5-3 is an ORF, with its function uncertain. The CDR3 has 14 amino acids. This CDR3 is CASSLVDSPYEQYF. CDR3 nucleotides: TGTGCCAGCAGCTTGGTCGACTCGCCCTACGAGCAGTACTTC.

This clonotype was seen a handful of times. The chain has TRBV6-9 and TRBJ1-1, with a possible D match to TRBD1 (5 bases). This CDR3 contains 17 residues. CDR1 and CDR2 from the germline V gene are MNHGY and SVAAGI. V lost 2 bases, J lost 1 base, and 17 bases lay in between. The CDR3 loop reads CASSYPPAGRGNTEAFF. The DNA of the CDR3 is TGTGCCAGCAGTTATCCCCCCGCAGGGAGGGGGAACACTGAAGCTTTCTTT.

V usage is TRBV29-1 and J usage is TRBJ1-2; D may be TRBD1 (5 bases). Germline V lookup: CDR1 SQVTM, CDR2 ANQGSEA. Between the trimmed V and J ends, which lost 0 bases and 4 bases, there was a span of 9 bases. CDR3 length: 13 amino acids. The CDR3 spells CSVEDGQGYGYTF. The CDR3 DNA sequence: TGCAGCGTTGAAGACGGCCAGGGCTATGGCTACACCTTC.